This TCR beta chain was observed in a study of shared clonotypes between healthy human individuals. Study overall: Every donor yielded three CD4 naive, three CD4 memory, two CD8 naive and one CD8 memory plate.

The CDR3 is made up of 19 amino acids. Each replicate PCR on the sorted subsets used 200 ng DNA (approximately 33,000 T cell genomes). Measured with immunoSEQ multiplex PCR; TCRdb has only the in-frame clones, and not every one. The table includes about 2.3 million clones, approximately 95% detected once. The chain couples TRBV21-1 to TRBJ2-6; the D segment call TRBD1 is taken from the table without a DNA check. TRBV21-1 is termed a pseudogene. Sequencing was performed on naive CD4+ T cells from PBMCs. Subset defined: CD45RA+ positively selected. This sequence originates from a young man in good health. Some clones in this sample may be carry-over from other donors' samples. Here the CDR3 DNA reads TGTGCCAGCAGCAAAGCACGCACAGGGCACAAGTCTGGGGCCAACGTCCTGACTTTC. Translating it yields CASSKARTGHKSGANVLTF.